This is a list of T cell receptor beta chains from one sample in a study of a mutant IDH1 vaccine in newly diagnosed glioma. TCRdb keeps only in-frame clones here, not all; method: immunoSEQ multiplex PCR. This table has approximately 34,000 clones, about 92% appearing once. No antigen is known for these receptors. Sequencing used PBMCs, obtained from a glioma patient whose treatment included an IDH1 peptide vaccine. These receptors originate from a man aged 40-55 years with glioma. Each CDR3 is given with its conserved first and last residue. The D gene is left open where the match is weak. Size values are once, few and many counts, or a class for expanded clones, and some rows have none.

CDR3 length	clone size	V gene	J gene	D gene	CDR3 protein	CDR3 DNA
16	.	TRBV5-1	TRBJ2-3	TRBD2	CASSLTAGGLTDTQYF	TGCGCCAGCAGCTTGACAGCGGGGGGACTCACAGATACGCAGTATTTT
13	.	TRBV6-1	TRBJ2-2	.	CASRGYYTGELFF	TGTGCCAGCAGGGGCTATTACACCGGGGAGCTGTTTTTT
16	.	TRBV7-8	TRBJ1-5	.	CASRMGQGTSNQPQHF	TGTGCCAGCAGGATGGGTCAGGGTACGAGCAATCAGCCCCAGCATTTT
13	.	TRBV7-2	TRBJ2-5	.	CASSPGAQETQYF	TGTGCCAGCAGCCCCGGGGCCCAAGAGACCCAGTACTTC
15	.	TRBV19	TRBJ1-2	.	CASSIDLPTLYGYTF	TGTGCCAGTAGTATAGACCTCCCAACCCTCTATGGCTACACCTTC
14	.	TRBV15	TRBJ1-2	.	CATSRGEQRYGYTF	TGTGCCACCAGCAGAGGGGAACAGAGATATGGCTACACCTTC
16	once	TRBV11-1	TRBJ2-3	TRBD2	CASSSRLAGGPDTQYF	TGTGCCAGCAGCTCCAGACTAGCGGGAGGGCCAGATACGCAGTATTTT
15	.	TRBV7-8	TRBJ2-1	TRBD1	CASSLGQGAHNEQFF	TGTGCCAGCAGCTTGGGACAGGGGGCGCACAATGAGCAGTTCTTC
14	.	TRBV5-6	TRBJ1-4	.	CASSLHATNEKLFF	TGTGCCAGCAGCTTACACGCAACTAATGAAAAACTGTTTTTT
20	.	TRBV10-3	TRBJ1-1	TRBD1	CAISESIFAPGTGGNTEAFF	TGTGCCATCAGTGAGTCGATTTTTGCGCCCGGGACAGGGGGGAACACTGAAGCTTTCTTT
15	.	TRBV28	TRBJ1-5	.	CASSLWGPSNQPQHF	TGTGCCAGCAGTTTATGGGGGCCGAGCAATCAGCCCCAGCATTTT
15	.	TRBV10-2	TRBJ2-5	TRBD2	CASSLAGGRGETQYF	TGCGCCAGCAGCCTAGCGGGAGGCCGCGGGGAGACCCAGTACTTC
16	.	TRBV4-2	TRBJ1-1	.	CASSQKRGPMNTEAFF	TGTGCCAGCAGCCAGAAGCGAGGGCCAATGAACACTGAAGCTTTCTTT
16	.	TRBV6-5	TRBJ1-2	.	CASSYRSRGEGYGYTF	TGTGCCAGCAGTTACCGTTCCCGGGGGGAAGGCTATGGCTACACCTTC
14	.	TRBV19	TRBJ1-1	TRBD1	CASSIDRGGTEAFF	TGTGCCAGTAGTATAGACAGGGGGGGCACTGAAGCTTTCTTT